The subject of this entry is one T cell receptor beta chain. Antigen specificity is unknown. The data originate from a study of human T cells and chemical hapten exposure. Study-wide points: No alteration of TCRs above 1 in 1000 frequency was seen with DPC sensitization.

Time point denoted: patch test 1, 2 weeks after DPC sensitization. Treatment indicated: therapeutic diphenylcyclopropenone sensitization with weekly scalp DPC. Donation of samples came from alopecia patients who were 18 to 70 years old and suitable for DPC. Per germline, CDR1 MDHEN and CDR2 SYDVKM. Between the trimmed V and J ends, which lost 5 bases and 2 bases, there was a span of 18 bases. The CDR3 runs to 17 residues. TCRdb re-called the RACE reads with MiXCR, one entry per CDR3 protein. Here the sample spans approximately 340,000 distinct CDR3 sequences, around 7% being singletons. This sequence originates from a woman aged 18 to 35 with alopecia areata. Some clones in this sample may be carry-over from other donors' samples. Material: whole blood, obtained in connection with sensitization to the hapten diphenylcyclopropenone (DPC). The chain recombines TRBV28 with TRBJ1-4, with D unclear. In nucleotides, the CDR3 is TGTGCCAGCAGTCCAATCACACCCGCTGGGACTAATGAAAAACTGTTTTTT. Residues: CASSPITPAGTNEKLFF.